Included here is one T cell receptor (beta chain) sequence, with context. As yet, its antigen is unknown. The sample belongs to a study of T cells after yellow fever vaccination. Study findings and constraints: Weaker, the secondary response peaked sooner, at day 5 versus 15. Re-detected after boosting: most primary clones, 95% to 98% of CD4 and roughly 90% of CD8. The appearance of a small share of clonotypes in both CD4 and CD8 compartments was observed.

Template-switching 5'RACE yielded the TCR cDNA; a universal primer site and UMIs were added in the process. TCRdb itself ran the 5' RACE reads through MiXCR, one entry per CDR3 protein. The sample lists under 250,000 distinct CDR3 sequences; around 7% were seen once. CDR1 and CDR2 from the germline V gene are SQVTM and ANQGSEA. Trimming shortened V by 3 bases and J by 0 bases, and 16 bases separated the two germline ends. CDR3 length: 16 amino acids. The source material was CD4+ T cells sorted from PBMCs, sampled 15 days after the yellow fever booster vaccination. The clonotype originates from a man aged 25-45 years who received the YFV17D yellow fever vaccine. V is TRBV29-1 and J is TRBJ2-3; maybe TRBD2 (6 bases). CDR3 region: CSVEEGQRRSTDTQYF. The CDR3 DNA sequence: TGCAGCGTTGAGGAGGGCCAGAGGAGAAGCACAGATACGCAGTATTTT.